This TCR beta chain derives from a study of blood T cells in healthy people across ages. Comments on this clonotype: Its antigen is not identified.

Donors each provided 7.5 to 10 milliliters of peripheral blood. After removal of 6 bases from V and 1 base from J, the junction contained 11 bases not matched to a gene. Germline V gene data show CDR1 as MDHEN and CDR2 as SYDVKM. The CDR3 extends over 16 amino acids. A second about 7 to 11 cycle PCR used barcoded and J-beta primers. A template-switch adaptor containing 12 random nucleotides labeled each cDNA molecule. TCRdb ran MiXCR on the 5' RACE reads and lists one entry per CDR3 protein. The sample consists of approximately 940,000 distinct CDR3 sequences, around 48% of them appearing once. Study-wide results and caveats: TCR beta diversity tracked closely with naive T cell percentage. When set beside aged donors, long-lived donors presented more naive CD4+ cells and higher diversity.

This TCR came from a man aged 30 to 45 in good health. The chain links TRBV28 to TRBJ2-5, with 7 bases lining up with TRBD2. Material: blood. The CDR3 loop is CASRNGVSGGQETQYF. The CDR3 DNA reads TGTGCCAGCAGAAATGGGGTATCGGGGGGCCAAGAGACCCAGTACTTC.